The present T cell receptor beta chain was sequenced within a study of blood T cells in healthy people across ages. Study-level results: Observed TCR beta diversity showed a strong correlation with the percentage of naive T cells as measured by flow cytometry. Versus aged donors, long-lived donors had higher diversity and more naive CD4+ cells.

This CDR3 is built from 16 residues. V was cut by 3 bases and J by 3 bases, with 17 bases left in between. Germline CDR1 reads KGHSH; CDR2 reads LQKENI. With a J-beta primer mix and a sample-barcoded 5' primer, a second PCR ran about 6 to 11 cycles. A 12-random-nucleotide template-switch adaptor tagged each cDNA molecule. MiXCR was run by TCRdb on the 5' RACE reads, yielding one entry per CDR3 protein. Of roughly 900,000 distinct CDR3 sequences listed, around 26% are singletons. Ten or more counts support this clonotype. Its specificity is not known. The individuals who served as donors were healthy Caucasians living in Russia, aged roughly 6 to 90.

The sample comprised blood. The rearrangement uses TRBV18 and TRBJ1-2; the D gene is possibly TRBD1 (6 bases). This TCR was sampled from a woman of 80 years or more in good health. The CDR3: CASSPDRRPRYYGYTF. CDR3 bases: TGTGCCAGCTCACCCGACAGGCGGCCTCGATACTATGGCTACACCTTC.